This T cell receptor (beta chain) was sequenced in a study of shared clonotypes between healthy human individuals. Execution of the assay was at deep level. It was 150 to 250 ng DNA, 28,000 or so T cell genomes, that sorted-subset replicate PCRs used. Generated by immunoSEQ multiplex PCR, the TCRdb table keeps only in-frame clones and is missing some. The sample carries hundreds of thousands of clones, approximately 95% recorded once. Naive CD8 isolation took CD45RO-negative cells positively selected for CCR7 and excluded terminally differentiated effector memory CD45RA+ cells. Notes on the study in general: Generation of non-shared clonotypes was less probable than generation of clonotypes shared by all four donors.

Comments on this clone: The antigen remains undetermined.

The CDR3 consists of 14 residues. CDR1 and CDR2 from the germline V gene are MDHEN and SYDVKM. Deletions cut 1 base from V and 2 bases from J, with 8 bases between. Sequenced input: naive CD8+ T cells sorted from blood. This TCR was recovered from a woman aged 25 to 39 in good health. This chain links TRBV28 with TRBJ1-1; D is possibly TRBD1 (5 bases). CDR3 coding DNA: TGTGCCAGCAGTTTATTAGGGGATAACACTGAAGCTTTCTTT. This codes for CASSLLGDNTEAFF. Filled out from reference TRBV28 and TRBJ1-1, the complete variable domain reads DVKVTQSSRYLVKRTGEKVFLECVQDMDHENMFWYRQDPGLGLRLIYFSYDVKMKEKGDIPEGYSVSREKKERFSLILESASTNQTSMYLCASSLLGDNTEAFFGQGTRLTVV.